This T cell receptor (beta chain) was retrieved from a study of shared clonotypes between healthy human individuals. Study context: Researchers assigned three CD4 naive, three CD4 memory, two CD8 naive and one CD8 memory plate to each donor.

Study-wide findings and caveats: Generation probabilities of non-shared clonotypes were lower (relative to those shared by all four donors).

Generated by immunoSEQ multiplex PCR, the TCRdb table keeps only in-frame clones and is missing some. Of roughly 1.5 million clones in the sample, around 98% were seen once. Comments on this clone: The target antigen is unknown.

This CDR3 comprises 15 residues. The trim removed 4 bases at V and 4 bases at J, leaving 5 bases unmatched. CDR1 is MNHEY, CDR2 SMNVEV, per germline (reference sequence). A CD45RA+ naive subset and a CD45RA-negative memory subset were split from CD4+ cells. The chain employs TRBV27 and TRBJ2-1; 9 bases agree with TRBD2. Material: naive CD4+ T cells sorted from blood. This sample's subset: CD45RA+ positively selected. The source of this sequence is a man aged 30 to 39 in good health. The CDR3 here is CASSSSSGAYNEQFF. The CDR3 DNA follows: TGTGCCAGCAGTTCATCTAGCGGGGCATACAATGAGCAGTTCTTC.